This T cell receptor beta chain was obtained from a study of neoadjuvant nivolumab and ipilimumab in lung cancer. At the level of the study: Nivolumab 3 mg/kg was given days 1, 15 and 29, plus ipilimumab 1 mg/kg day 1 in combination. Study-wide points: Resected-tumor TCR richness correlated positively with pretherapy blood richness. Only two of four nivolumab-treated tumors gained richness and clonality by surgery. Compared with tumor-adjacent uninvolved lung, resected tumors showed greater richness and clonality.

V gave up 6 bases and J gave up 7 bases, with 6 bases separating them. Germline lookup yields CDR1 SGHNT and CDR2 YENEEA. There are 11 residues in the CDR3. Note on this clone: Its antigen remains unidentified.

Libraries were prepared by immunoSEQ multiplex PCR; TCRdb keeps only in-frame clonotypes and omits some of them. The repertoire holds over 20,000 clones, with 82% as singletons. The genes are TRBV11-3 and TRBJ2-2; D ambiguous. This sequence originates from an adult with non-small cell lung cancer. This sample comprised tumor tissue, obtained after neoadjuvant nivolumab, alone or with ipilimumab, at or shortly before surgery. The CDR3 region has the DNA TGTGCCAGCAGGGATTTCGGGGAGCTGTTTTTT. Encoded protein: CASRDFGELFF. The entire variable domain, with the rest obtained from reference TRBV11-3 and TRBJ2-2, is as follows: EAGVVQSPRYKIIEKKQPVAFWCNPISGHNTLYWYLQNLGQGPELLIRYENEEAVDDSQLPKDRFSAERLKGVDSTLKIQPAELGDSAVYLCASRDFGELFFGEGSRLTVL.